This is a list of T cell receptor beta chains from one sample in a study of blood T cell repertoires in COVID-19. Measured with immunoSEQ multiplex PCR; TCRdb has only the in-frame clones, and not every one. The table shows under 80,000 clones, with approximately 80% occurring only once. Source material: peripheral blood. The source is a man aged 55 to 70 with COVID-19, enrolled during active disease. CDR3s include the opening cysteine and the closing phenylalanine or tryptophan. D genes are given only for firm matches. Where a row states a size, it is once, few, many or the class of an expanded clone; other rows omit it.

v_gene	j_gene	d_gene	abundance	CDR3aa	CDR3nt
TRBV7-3	TRBJ2-3	TRBD1	.	CASSSRGTPTDTQYF	TGTGCCAGCAGCTCCAGGGGGACCCCCACAGATACGCAGTATTTT
TRBV2	TRBJ2-7	.	.	CASSDVSTYEQYF	TGTGCCAGCAGTGACGTGAGCACCTACGAGCAGTACTTC
TRBV5-1	TRBJ2-5	TRBD1	.	CASSLVTGGRETQYF	TGCGCCAGCAGCTTGGTGACAGGGGGTCGAGAGACCCAGTACTTC
TRBV7-9	TRBJ2-7	.	.	CASSLVVADRDEQYF	TGTGCCAGCAGCTTAGTAGTGGCCGATCGGGACGAGCAGTACTTC
TRBV19	TRBJ2-5	.	.	CASSGQYQETQYF	TGTGCCAGTAGTGGACAGTACCAAGAGACCCAGTACTTC
TRBV11-3	TRBJ2-3	.	.	CASSPPSGRTDTQYF	TGTGCCAGCAGCCCTCCCAGCGGCCGCACAGATACGCAGTATTTT
TRBV28	TRBJ2-1	TRBD2	.	CASSLSGGFPYNEQFF	TGTGCCAGCAGTTTATCGGGGGGTTTTCCCTACAATGAGCAGTTCTTC
TRBV30	TRBJ2-7	.	.	CAWSVNRALSYEQYF	TGTGCCTGGAGTGTAAACAGGGCATTGTCCTACGAGCAGTACTTC
TRBV30	TRBJ2-6	.	.	CAGRRSGANVLTF	TGTGCCGGGCGAAGGTCTGGGGCCAACGTCCTGACTTTC
TRBV3-1/TRBV3-2	TRBJ1-4	TRBD1	few	CASSQAPTGVGRKLFF	TGTGCCAGCAGCCAAGCCCCTACAGGGGTGGGCAGGAAACTGTTTTTT
TRBV11-2	TRBJ1-2	TRBD1	.	CASSFPDRVNGYTF	TGTGCCAGCAGCTTCCCGGACAGGGTCAATGGCTACACCTTC